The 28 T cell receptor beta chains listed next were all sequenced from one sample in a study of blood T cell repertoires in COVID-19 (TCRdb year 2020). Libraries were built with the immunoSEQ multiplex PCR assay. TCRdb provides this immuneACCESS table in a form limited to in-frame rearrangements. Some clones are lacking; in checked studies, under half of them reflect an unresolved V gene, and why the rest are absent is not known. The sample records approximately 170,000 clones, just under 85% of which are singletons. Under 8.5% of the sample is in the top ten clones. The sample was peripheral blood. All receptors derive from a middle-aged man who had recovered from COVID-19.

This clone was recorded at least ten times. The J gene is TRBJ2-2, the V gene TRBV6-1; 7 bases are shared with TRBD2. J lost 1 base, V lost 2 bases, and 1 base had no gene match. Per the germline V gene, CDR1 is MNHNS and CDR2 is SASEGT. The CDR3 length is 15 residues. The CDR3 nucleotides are TGTGCCAGCAGTGAACGCGGGGGGAACACCGGGGAGCTGTTTTTT. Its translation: CASSERGGNTGELFF.

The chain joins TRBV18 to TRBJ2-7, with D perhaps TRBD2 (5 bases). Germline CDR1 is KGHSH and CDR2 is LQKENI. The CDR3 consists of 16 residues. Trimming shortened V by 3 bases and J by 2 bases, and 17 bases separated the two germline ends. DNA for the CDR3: TGTGCCAGCTCACCGACCCCCCCCGGACTCACCTACGAGCAGTACTTC. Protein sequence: CASSPTPPGLTYEQYF.

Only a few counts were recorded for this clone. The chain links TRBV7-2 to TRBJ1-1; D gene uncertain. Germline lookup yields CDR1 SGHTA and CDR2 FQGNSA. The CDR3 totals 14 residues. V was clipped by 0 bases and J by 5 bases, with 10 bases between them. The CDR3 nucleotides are TGTGCCAGCAGCTTAGCCAGTTTCGAAACTGAAGCTTTCTTT. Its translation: CASSLASFETEAFF.

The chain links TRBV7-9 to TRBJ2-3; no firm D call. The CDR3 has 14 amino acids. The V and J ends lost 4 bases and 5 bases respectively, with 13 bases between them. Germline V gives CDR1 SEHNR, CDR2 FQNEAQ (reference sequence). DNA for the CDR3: TGTGCCAGCAGCTCTACGACAAACAGAGATACGCAGTATTTT. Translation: CASSSTTNRDTQYF. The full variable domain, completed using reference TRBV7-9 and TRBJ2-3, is DTGVSQNPRHKITKRGQNVTFRCDPISEHNRLYWYRQTLGQGPEFLTYFQNEAQLEKSRLLSDRFSAERPKGSFSTLEIQRTEQGDSAMYLCASSSTTNRDTQYFGPGTRLTVL.

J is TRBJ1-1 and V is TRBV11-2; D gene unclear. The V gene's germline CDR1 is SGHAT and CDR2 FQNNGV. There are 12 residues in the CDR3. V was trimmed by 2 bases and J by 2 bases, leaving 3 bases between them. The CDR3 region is CASSLLNTEAFF. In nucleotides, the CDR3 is TGTGCCAGCAGCTTATTAAACACTGAAGCTTTCTTT.

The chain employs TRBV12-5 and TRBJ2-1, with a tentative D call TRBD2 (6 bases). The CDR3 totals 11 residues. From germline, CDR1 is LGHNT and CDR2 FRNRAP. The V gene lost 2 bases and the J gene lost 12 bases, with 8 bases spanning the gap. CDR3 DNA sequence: TGTGCTAGTGGTTTGCTGGGGGGGCAGTTCTTC. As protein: CASGLLGGQFF.

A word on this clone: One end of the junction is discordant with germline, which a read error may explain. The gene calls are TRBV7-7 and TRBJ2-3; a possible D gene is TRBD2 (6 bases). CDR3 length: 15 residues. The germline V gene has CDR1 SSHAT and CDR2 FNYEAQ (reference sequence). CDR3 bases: TGTGCTAGCAGCCCCGAGGGAGGTAGCACAGATACGCAGTATTTT. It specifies CASSPEGGSTDTQYF.

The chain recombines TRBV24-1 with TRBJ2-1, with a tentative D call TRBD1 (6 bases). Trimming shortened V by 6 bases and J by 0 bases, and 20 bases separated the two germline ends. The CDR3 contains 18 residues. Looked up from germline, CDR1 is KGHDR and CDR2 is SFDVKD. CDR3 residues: CATSPSASGTSSYNEQFF. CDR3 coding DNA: TGTGCCACCAGTCCCTCAGCCTCCGGGACATCCTCCTACAATGAGCAGTTCTTC.

CDR3 residues: CASSPRQGPTEAFF. The CDR3 nucleotides read TGTGCCAGCTCACCGAGACAGGGTCCCACTGAAGCTTTCTTT. The rearrangement joins TRBV18 to TRBJ1-1, with 7 bases that match TRBD1. The germline V gene has CDR1 KGHSH and CDR2 LQKENI. This CDR3 spans 14 amino acids. V was pared by 3 bases and J by 4 bases, with 5 bases of the junction left unmatched.

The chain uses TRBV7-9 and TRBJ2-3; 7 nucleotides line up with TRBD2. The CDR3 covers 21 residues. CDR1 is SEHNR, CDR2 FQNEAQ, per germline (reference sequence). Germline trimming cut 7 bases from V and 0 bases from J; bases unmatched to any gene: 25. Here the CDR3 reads CASTKTGFWRRPGGSTDTQYF. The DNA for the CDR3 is TGTGCCAGCACCAAGACTGGGTTTTGGAGGAGACCGGGGGGTAGCACAGATACGCAGTATTTT.

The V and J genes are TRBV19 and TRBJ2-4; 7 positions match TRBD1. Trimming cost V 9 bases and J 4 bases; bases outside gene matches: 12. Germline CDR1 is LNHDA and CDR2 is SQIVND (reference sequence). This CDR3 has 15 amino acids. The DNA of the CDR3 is TGTGCCAGCTGGCCAAACGACAGGGAGAAAAACATTCAGTACTTC. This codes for CASWPNDREKNIQYF. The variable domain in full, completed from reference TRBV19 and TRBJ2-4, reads DGGITQSPKYLFRKEGQNVTLSCEQNLNHDAMYWYRQDPGQGLRLIYYSQIVNDFQKGDIAEGYSVSREKKESFPLTVTSAQKNPTAFYLCASWPNDREKNIQYFGAGTRLSVL.

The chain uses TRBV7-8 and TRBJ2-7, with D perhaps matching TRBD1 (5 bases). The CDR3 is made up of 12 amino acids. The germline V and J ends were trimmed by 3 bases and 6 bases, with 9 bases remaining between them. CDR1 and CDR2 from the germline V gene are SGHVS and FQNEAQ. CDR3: CASSFRGSEQYF. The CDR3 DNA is TGTGCCAGCAGCTTTAGGGGAAGCGAGCAGTACTTC.

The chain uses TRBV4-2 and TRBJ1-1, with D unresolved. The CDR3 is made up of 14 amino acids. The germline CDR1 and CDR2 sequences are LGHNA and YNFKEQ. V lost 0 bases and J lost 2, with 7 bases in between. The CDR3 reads CASSQDGHNTEAFF. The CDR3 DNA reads TGTGCCAGCAGCCAAGATGGGCATAACACTGAAGCTTTCTTT.

The chain's CDR3 is CSVESSLAAGETQYF. The DNA of the CDR3 is TGCAGCGTTGAAAGCTCTCTCGCGGCGGGGGAGACCCAGTACTTC. The chain has TRBV29-1 and TRBJ2-5; maybe TRBD2 (6 bases). Germline CDR1 and CDR2: SQVTM and ANQGSEA. The CDR3 is 15 residues long. V lost 2 bases, J lost 5 bases, and 18 bases lay in between. The full variable domain, completed using reference TRBV29-1 and TRBJ2-5, is SAVISQKPSRDICQRGTSLTIQCQVDSQVTMMFWYRQQPGQSLTLIATANQGSEATYESGFVIDKFPISRPNLTFSTLTVSNMSPEDSSIYLCSVESSLAAGETQYFGPGTRLLVL.

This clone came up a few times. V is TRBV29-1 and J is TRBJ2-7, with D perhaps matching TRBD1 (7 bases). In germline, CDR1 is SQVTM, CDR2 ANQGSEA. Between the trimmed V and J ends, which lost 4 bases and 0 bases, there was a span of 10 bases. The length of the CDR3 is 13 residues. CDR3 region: CSVGQGLSYEQYF. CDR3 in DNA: TGCAGCGTTGGACAGGGACTCTCCTACGAGCAGTACTTC.

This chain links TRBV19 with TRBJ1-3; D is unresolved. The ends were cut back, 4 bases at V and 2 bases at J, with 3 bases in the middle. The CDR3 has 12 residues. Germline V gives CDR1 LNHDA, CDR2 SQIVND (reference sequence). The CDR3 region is CASSTTGNTIYF. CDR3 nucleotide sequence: TGTGCCAGTAGTACAACTGGAAACACCATATATTTT.

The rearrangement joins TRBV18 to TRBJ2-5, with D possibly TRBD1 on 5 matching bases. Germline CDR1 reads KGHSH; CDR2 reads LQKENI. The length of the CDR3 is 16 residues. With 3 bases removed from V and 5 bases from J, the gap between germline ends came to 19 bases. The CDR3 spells CASSPSTTESGETQYF. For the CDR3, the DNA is TGTGCCAGCTCACCTAGCACGACGGAGTCAGGGGAGACCCAGTACTTC.

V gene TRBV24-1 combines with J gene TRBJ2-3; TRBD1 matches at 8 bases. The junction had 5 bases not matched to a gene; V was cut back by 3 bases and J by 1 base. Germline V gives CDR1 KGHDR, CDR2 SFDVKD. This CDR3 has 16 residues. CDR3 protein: CATSDPSGQGTDTQYF. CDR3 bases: TGTGCCACCAGTGATCCCTCGGGACAGGGCACAGATACGCAGTATTTT.

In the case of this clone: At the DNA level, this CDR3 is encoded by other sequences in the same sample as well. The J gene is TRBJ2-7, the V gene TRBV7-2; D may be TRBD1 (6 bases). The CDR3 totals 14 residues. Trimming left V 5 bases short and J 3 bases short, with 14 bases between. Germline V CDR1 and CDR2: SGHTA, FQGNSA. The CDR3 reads CASSPFLGGYEQYF. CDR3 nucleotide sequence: TGTGCCAGCAGCCCTTTTCTAGGGGGCTACGAGCAGTACTTC.

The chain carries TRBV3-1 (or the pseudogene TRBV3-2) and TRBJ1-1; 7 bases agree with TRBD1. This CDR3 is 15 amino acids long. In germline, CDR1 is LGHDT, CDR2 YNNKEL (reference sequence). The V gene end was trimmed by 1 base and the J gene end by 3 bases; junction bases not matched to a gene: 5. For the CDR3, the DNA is TGTGCCAGCAGCCAAGGCACAGGGGTGGACACTGAAGCTTTCTTT. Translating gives CASSQGTGVDTEAFF.

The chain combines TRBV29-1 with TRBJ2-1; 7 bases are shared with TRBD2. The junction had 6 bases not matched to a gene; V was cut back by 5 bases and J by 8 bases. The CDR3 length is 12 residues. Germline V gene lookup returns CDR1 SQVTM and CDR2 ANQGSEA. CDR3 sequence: CSVREARDEQFF. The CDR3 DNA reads TGCAGCGTTCGGGAGGCGAGGGATGAGCAGTTCTTC.

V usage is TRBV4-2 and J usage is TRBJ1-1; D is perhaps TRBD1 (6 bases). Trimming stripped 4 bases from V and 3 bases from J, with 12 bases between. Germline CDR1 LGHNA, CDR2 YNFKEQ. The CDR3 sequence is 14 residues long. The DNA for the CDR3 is TGTGCCAGCAGCCGTACAGGGTCAGACACTGAAGCTTTCTTT. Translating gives CASSRTGSDTEAFF.

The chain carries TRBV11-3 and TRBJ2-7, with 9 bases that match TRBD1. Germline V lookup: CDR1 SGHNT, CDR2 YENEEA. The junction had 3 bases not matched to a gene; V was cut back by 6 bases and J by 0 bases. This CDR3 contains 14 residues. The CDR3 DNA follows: TGTGCCAGCAGGGGACAGGGTCTCTCCTACGAGCAGTACTTC. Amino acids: CASRGQGLSYEQYF.

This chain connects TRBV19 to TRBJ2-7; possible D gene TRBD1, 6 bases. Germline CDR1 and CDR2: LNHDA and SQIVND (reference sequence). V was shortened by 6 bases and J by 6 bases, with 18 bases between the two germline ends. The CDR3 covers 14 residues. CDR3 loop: CASSRDEGGFEQYF. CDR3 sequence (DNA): TGTGCCAGTAGCCGGGACGAAGGGGGATTCGAGCAGTACTTC.

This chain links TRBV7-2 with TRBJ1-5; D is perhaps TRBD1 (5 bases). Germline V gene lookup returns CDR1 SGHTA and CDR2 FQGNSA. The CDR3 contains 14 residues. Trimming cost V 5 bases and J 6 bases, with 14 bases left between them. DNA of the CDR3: TGTGCCAGCAGCGGAGGGGCGATGGGTCAGCCCCAGCATTTT. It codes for CASSGGAMGQPQHF.

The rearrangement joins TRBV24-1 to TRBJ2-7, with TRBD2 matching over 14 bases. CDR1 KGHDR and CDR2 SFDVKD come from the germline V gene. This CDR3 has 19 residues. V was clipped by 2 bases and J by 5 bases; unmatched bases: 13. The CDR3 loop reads CATSDSPGLAGEVVDEQYF. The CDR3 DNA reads TGTGCCACCAGTGATTCGCCGGGACTAGCGGGAGAAGTCGTTGACGAGCAGTACTTC.

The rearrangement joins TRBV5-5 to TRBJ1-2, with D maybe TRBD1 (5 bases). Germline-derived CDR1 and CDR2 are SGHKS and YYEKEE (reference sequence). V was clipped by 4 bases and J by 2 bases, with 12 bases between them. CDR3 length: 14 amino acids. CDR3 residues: CASSRWGGNYGYTF. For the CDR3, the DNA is TGTGCCAGCAGCAGATGGGGGGGAAACTATGGCTACACCTTC.

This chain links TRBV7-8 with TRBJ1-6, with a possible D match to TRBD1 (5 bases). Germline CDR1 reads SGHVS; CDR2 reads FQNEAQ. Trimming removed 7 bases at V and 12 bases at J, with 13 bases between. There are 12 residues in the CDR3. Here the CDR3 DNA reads TGTGCCAGCATCGACCCCGGGGGACCCCTCCACTTT. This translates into CASIDPGGPLHF.